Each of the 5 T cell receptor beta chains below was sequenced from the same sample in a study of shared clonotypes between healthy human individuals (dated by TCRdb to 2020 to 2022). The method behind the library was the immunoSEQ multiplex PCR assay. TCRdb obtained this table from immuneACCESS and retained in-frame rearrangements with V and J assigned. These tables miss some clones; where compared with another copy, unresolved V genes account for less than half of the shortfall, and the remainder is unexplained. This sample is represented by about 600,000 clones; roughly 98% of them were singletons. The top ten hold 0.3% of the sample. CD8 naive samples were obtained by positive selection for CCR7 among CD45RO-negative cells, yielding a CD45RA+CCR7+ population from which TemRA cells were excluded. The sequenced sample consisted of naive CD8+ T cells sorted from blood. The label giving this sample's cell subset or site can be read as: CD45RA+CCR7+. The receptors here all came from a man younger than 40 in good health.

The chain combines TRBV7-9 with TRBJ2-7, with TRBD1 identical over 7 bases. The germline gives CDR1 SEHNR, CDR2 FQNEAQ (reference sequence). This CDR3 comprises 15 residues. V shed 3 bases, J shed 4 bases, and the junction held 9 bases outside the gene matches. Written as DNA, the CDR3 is TGTGCCAGCAGCTTCCCCGGGACAGCACAATACGAGCAGTACTTC. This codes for CASSFPGTAQYEQYF. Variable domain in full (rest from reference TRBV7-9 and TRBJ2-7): DTGVSQNPRHKITKRGQNVTFRCDPISEHNRLYWYRQTLGQGPEFLTYFQNEAQLEKSRLLSDRFSAERPKGSFSTLEIQRTEQGDSAMYLCASSFPGTAQYEQYFGPGTRLTVT.

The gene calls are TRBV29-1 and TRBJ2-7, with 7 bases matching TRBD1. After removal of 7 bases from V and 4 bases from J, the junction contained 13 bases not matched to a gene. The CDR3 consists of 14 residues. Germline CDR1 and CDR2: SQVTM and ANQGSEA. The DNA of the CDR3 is TGCAGCGCTACAGGGGTATTGGGGTTTTACGAGCAGTACTTC. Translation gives CSATGVLGFYEQYF.

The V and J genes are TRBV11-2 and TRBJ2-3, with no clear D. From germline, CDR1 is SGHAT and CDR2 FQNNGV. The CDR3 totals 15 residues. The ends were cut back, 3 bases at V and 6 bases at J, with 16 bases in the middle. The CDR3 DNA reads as TGTGCCAGCAGCTTCAGCGCAGGAGTATCGGATACGCAGTATTTT. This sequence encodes CASSFSAGVSDTQYF.

CDR3 DNA sequence: TGTGCCAGCAGGAACCGGGACAGGGCATCGAGCGATGAGCAGTTCTTC. Protein sequence: CASRNRDRASSDEQFF. The gene calls are TRBV6-6 and TRBJ2-1; 9 nucleotides align to TRBD1. The CDR3 contains 16 residues. Germline values: CDR1 MNHNY, CDR2 SVGAGI (reference sequence). V dropped 6 bases and J dropped 8; count of bases not matched to a gene: 14.

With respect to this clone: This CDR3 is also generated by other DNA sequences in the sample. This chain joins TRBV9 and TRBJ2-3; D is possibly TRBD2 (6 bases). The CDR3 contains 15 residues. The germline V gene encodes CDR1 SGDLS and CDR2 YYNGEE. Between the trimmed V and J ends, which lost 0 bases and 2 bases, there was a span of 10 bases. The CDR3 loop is CASSVAGGSTDTQYF. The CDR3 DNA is TGTGCCAGCAGCGTAGCCGGGGGTTCCACAGATACGCAGTATTTT.